A selection of T cell receptor beta chains follows, all from one sample in a study of control samples from healthy donors and cancer patients. This table comes from immunoSEQ multiplex PCR, and its TCRdb copy is limited to in-frame clones, with some not included. The sample yields roughly 160,000 clones, roughly 95% seen once. Input material: blood. The source of these receptors is a young woman in good health. Both conserved end residues are part of each CDR3. A D gene is named only where the DNA matches it firmly. Some rows mark clone size as missing; the rest say once, few, many or name a class of expanded clone.

>.|TRBJ1-2|TRBV5-4|.
CASSLVQPNYGYTF
TGTGCCAGCAGCTTGGTACAGCCTAACTATGGCTACACCTTC
>.|TRBJ1-3|TRBV9|.
CASSGDVGFGNTIYF
TGTGCCAGCAGCGGGGACGTTGGGTTTGGAAACACCATATATTTT
>.|TRBJ1-1|TRBV28|.
CASSSPTARPTFEAFF
TGTGCCAGCAGTTCCCCCACAGCTCGACCGACATTTGAAGCTTTCTTT
>.|TRBJ1-6|TRBV3-1/TRBV3-2|.
CASGRGGNSPLHF
TGTGCCAGCGGACGGGGCGGTAATTCACCCCTCCACTTT
>.|TRBJ2-3|TRBV7-8|.
CASSFEDTYTDTQYF
TGTGCCAGCAGCTTTGAGGACACCTACACAGATACGCAGTATTTT
>.|TRBJ1-1|TRBV5-1|.
CASSLEGNQATEAFF
TGCGCCAGCAGCTTGGAGGGGAATCAAGCCACTGAAGCTTTCTTT
>TRBD2|TRBJ2-1|TRBV28|.
CATRGAGLSYNEQFF
TGTGCCACCCGAGGGGCGGGACTATCCTACAATGAGCAGTTCTTC
>.|TRBJ2-3|TRBV14|.
CASSEHQAQLTLTDTQYF
TGTGCCAGCAGCGAACACCAGGCCCAACTTACACTCACAGATACGCAGTATTTT
>TRBD1|TRBJ2-7|TRBV28|.
CASSRKQGAYEQYF
TGTGCCAGCAGTAGAAAACAGGGGGCCTACGAGCAGTACTTC
>TRBD1|TRBJ1-2|TRBV4-1|.
CASSPVQGQNYGYTF
TGCGCCAGCAGCCCAGTACAGGGACAGAACTATGGCTACACCTTC
>.|TRBJ2-5|TRBV18|few
CASSPFGEDVETQYF
TGTGCCAGCTCACCTTTCGGGGAGGACGTGGAGACCCAGTACTTC
>.|TRBJ2-2|TRBV19|.
CASKGNTGELFF
TGTGCCAGTAAAGGAAACACCGGGGAGCTGTTTTTT
>TRBD2|TRBJ2-3|TRBV20-1|.
CSASGLAGTLDTQYF
TGCAGTGCTAGTGGGCTAGCGGGGACCCTGGATACGCAGTATTTT
>.|TRBJ1-4|TRBV6-1|.
CASSEQRNNEKLFF
TGTGCCAGCAGTGAACAACGGAATAATGAAAAACTGTTTTTT
>.|TRBJ2-3|TRBV5-4|.
CASHRGQRTDTQYF
TGTGCCAGCCATCGTGGGCAACGCACAGATACGCAGTATTTT
>.|TRBJ2-1|TRBV3-1/TRBV3-2|.
CASSPPGGVHNEQFF
TGTGCCAGCAGCCCCCCCGGCGGGGTTCACAATGAGCAGTTCTTC
>.|TRBJ2-7|TRBV5-1|.
CASSVSGASYEQYF
TGCGCCAGCAGCGTCTCGGGGGCCTCCTACGAGCAGTACTTC
>TRBD1|TRBJ1-1|TRBV6-5|.
CASSYDDRGPYTEAFF
TGTGCCAGCAGTTACGATGACAGGGGACCATACACTGAAGCTTTCTTT
>.|TRBJ2-1|TRBV6-1|.
CASSETGGYSTYNEQFF
TGTGCCAGCAGTGAAACGGGGGGCTATTCTACCTACAATGAGCAGTTCTTC
>.|TRBJ1-3|TRBV14|.
CASSQARVNSGNTIYF
TGTGCCAGCAGCCAAGCCCGGGTCAACTCTGGAAACACCATATATTTT
>.|TRBJ2-3|TRBV28|.
CATYRAGFLDTQYF
TGTGCCACCTACCGGGCTGGCTTTCTTGATACGCAGTATTTT
>TRBD2|TRBJ2-7|TRBV7-2|.
CASSLVAGGPREQYF
TGTGCCAGCAGCTTAGTGGCGGGAGGGCCGCGCGAGCAGTACTTC
>.|TRBJ2-5|TRBV7-6|.
CASRSGLAETQYF
TGTGCCAGCAGATCGGGACTTGCGGAGACCCAGTACTTC
>TRBD2|TRBJ2-3|TRBV28|.
CASSLGTSASQGGTQYF
TGTGCCAGCAGTTTAGGGACTAGCGCGTCCCAAGGCGGTACGCAGTATTTT
>.|TRBJ2-1|TRBV9|.
CASSPPPGTENEQFF
TGTGCCAGCAGCCCCCCCCCTGGGACGGAAAATGAGCAGTTCTTC
>.|TRBJ1-6|TRBV19|once
CASSRDSGGNSPLHF
TGTGCCAGTAGTCGGGATTCGGGAGGTAATTCACCCCTCCACTTT
>.|TRBJ2-5|TRBV2|.
CASSPRTVQETQYF
TGTGCCAGCAGTCCACGGACAGTACAAGAGACCCAGTACTTC
>.|TRBJ1-3|TRBV29-1|.
CSVEGGSGNTIYF
TGCAGCGTTGAAGGTGGCTCTGGAAACACCATATATTTT
>.|TRBJ1-2|TRBV6-6|.
CASSLRTVYGYTF
TGTGCCAGCAGTCTTCGGACGGTTTATGGCTACACCTTC
>.|TRBJ1-3|TRBV6-5|.
CASSYSSLGNTIYF
TGTGCCAGCAGTTACTCTTCCCTCGGAAACACCATATATTTT
>TRBD1|TRBJ1-1|TRBV11-1|.
CASSHRDRGQNTEAFF
TGTGCCAGCAGCCACCGGGACAGGGGGCAAAACACTGAAGCTTTCTTT
>.|TRBJ1-5|TRBV14|.
CASSQDLGQPQHF
TGTGCCAGCAGCCAAGATCTGGGTCAGCCCCAGCATTTT
>.|TRBJ1-5|TRBV6-5|.
CASSTYGNQPQHF
TGTGCCAGCAGCACATATGGCAATCAGCCCCAGCATTTT
>.|TRBJ2-1|TRBV7-9|.
CASSPKQIWSSYNEQFF
TGTGCCAGCAGCCCCAAACAAATTTGGAGCTCCTACAATGAGCAGTTCTTC
>TRBD1|TRBJ1-6|TRBV25-1|.
CASSDHTGANNSPLHF
TGTGCCAGCAGTGACCACACAGGGGCCAATAATTCACCCCTCCACTTT
>.|TRBJ2-5|TRBV3-1/TRBV3-2|.
CASSQEDTFFGTQYF
TGTGCCAGCAGCCAAGAAGACACTTTCTTCGGGACCCAGTACTTC
>TRBD1|TRBJ1-2|TRBV5-6|once
CASSLVQWQGGCGYTF
TGTGCCAGCAGCTTGGTGCAATGGCAGGGGGGTTGTGGCTACACCTTC
>.|TRBJ1-1|TRBV19|.
CASTPMSMNTEAFF
TGTGCCAGTACCCCAATGAGCATGAACACTGAAGCTTTCTTT
>.|TRBJ1-1|TRBV19|.
CASSIARRASEAFF
TGTGCCAGTAGTATAGCCCGCCGGGCCAGTGAAGCTTTCTTT
>.|TRBJ2-5|TRBV2|.
CASSERRGGGGGETQYF
TGTGCCAGCAGTGAAAGACGAGGAGGGGGAGGAGGGGAGACCCAGTACTTC
>TRBD1|TRBJ1-2|TRBV19|.
CASSIASGQVLDTF
TGTGCCAGTAGTATCGCTTCCGGACAGGTATTGGACACCTTC
>.|TRBJ1-5|TRBV24-1|.
CATSDLGGLGPQHF
TGTGCCACCAGTGATTTGGGGGGCTTAGGGCCCCAGCATTTT
>.|TRBJ2-1|TRBV27|.
CASSLSVAYNEQFF
TGTGCCAGCAGTTTATCCGTAGCCTACAATGAGCAGTTCTTC
>TRBD1|TRBJ1-4|TRBV15|.
CATSRDGTDNEKLFF
TGTGCCACCAGCAGAGACGGGACAGACAATGAAAAACTGTTTTTT
>TRBD2|TRBJ2-1|TRBV4-1|.
CASSQTPPLASGRLYNEQFF
TGCGCCAGCAGCCAAACCCCCCCACTAGCGAGCGGGAGACTTTACAATGAGCAGTTCTTC
>.|TRBJ2-7|TRBV7-9|few
CASSARDIYEQYF
TGTGCCAGCAGCGCGCGGGACATCTACGAGCAGTACTTC
>.|TRBJ2-7|TRBV4-2|.
CASSQAEGPGGEQYF
TGTGCCAGCAGCCAAGCGGAGGGGCCTGGGGGCGAGCAGTACTTC
>TRBD1|TRBJ2-1|TRBV5-4|.
CASSLDRGFVYNEQFF
TGTGCCAGCAGCTTGGACAGGGGGTTTGTCTACAATGAGCAGTTCTTC
>.|TRBJ1-1|TRBV12-5|few
CASGFGGANTEAFF
TGTGCTAGTGGTTTTGGGGGTGCGAACACTGAAGCTTTCTTT
>.|TRBJ1-1|TRBV19|.
CASSIGYGDTEAFF
TGTGCCAGTAGTATAGGTTACGGAGACACTGAAGCTTTCTTT
>TRBD1|TRBJ2-2|TRBV7-2|.
CASSPIGQGAPGELFF
TGTGCCAGCAGCCCCATCGGACAGGGGGCTCCCGGGGAGCTGTTTTTT
>.|TRBJ2-7|TRBV10-2|few
CASSGGAYEQYF
TGCGCCAGCAGTGGGGGGGCCTACGAGCAGTACTTC
>.|TRBJ1-2|TRBV6-1|once
CASSEVSVYGYTF
TGTGCCAGCAGTGAAGTGAGTGTCTATGGCTACACCTTC